These T cell receptor beta chains were read from a single sample in a study of OX40 agonist ivuxolimab in advanced cancers. The table came from immunoSEQ multiplex PCR; TCRdb's copy has only in-frame clones and leaves some out. Of 25,000 to 30,000 clones in the sample, approximately 80% were seen once. The material sequenced was CD4+ or CD8+ T cells sorted from blood, taken in a trial of the OX40 agonist ivuxolimab. The receptors were gathered from an adult with an advanced solid tumor such as melanoma, head and neck, liver or kidney cancer. Both conserved end residues are part of each CDR3. Each record gives: CDR3 DNA, CDR3 protein, V gene, J gene, CDR3 length, D gene, clone size. A D gene is named only where the DNA matches it firmly. Clone size is stated in some rows and not others, as once, few, many or a class when expanded.

TGCAGCGTTGAAGATCCGGCCAGACAGACCGGTACGCAGTATTTT	CSVEDPARQTGTQYF	TRBV29-1	TRBJ2-3	15	NA	NA
TGTGCCAGCAGTGCGTACAATGAGCAGTTCTTC	CASSAYNEQFF	TRBV6-5	TRBJ2-1	11	NA	NA
TGTGCCAGCAGCGTAGCTTGGACGGTCACTGAAGCTTTCTTT	CASSVAWTVTEAFF	TRBV9	TRBJ1-1	14	NA	few
TGTGCCAGCAGCTCCCCCGAGACTGTATATGGCTACACCTTC	CASSSPETVYGYTF	TRBV5-4	TRBJ1-2	14	NA	once
TGTGCCTGGGCCCTCCTTTCTGAAGCTTTCTTT	CAWALLSEAFF	TRBV30	TRBJ1-1	11	NA	NA
TGCGCCAGCAGCCGATCCCCGAGGGGCCCCTTGAACACTGAAGCTTTCTTT	CASSRSPRGPLNTEAFF	TRBV4-3	TRBJ1-1	17	NA	NA
TGTGCCAGCAGTCGACAGGCGGGAAAGGGTAACACCGGGGAGCTGTTTTTT	CASSRQAGKGNTGELFF	TRBV11-2	TRBJ2-2	17	NA	NA
TGTGCCAGCAGTGGTAGCGGGGGAGCCTACAATGAGCAGTTCTTC	CASSGSGGAYNEQFF	TRBV2	TRBJ2-1	15	TRBD2	NA
TGTGCCAGCAGCTTAACTTTGCTCGGATCCTACAATGAGCAGTTCTTC	CASSLTLLGSYNEQFF	TRBV7-9	TRBJ2-1	16	NA	once
TGTGCCAGCAGTTACTCTGGGGGACTTGGGGGCTACACCTTC	CASSYSGGLGGYTF	TRBV6-5	TRBJ1-2	14	NA	NA
TGCACCAGCAGCCAAGCGCTCGGGGGGTACGAGCAGTACTTC	CTSSQALGGYEQYF	TRBV1	TRBJ2-7	14	NA	NA
TGTGCCAGCAGTTGGGGACTAAAATATGGCTACACCTTC	CASSWGLKYGYTF	TRBV27	TRBJ1-2	13	NA	NA
TGTGCCAGCAGCTTCGGACTAGCGGGGACTACCTTGGATACGCAGTATTTT	CASSFGLAGTTLDTQYF	TRBV5-6	TRBJ2-3	17	TRBD2	NA
TGTGCCACCAGCAGAGTACAGGGTCGGGTAACAGATACGCAGTATTTT	CATSRVQGRVTDTQYF	TRBV15	TRBJ2-3	16	NA	once
TGTGCCAGCAGCTTGGCTGGGACGGACTACTATGGCTACACCTTC	CASSLAGTDYYGYTF	TRBV5-4	TRBJ1-2	15	NA	NA
TGTGCCAGCAGCCAAGGGGTTTCACCCCTCCACTTT	CASSQGVSPLHF	TRBV4-2	TRBJ1-6	12	NA	NA
TGTGCCAGCAGCTTAGTATCCCGTAGCACAGATACGCAGTATTTT	CASSLVSRSTDTQYF	TRBV7-9	TRBJ2-3	15	NA	NA
TGTGCCAGCAGCTCGACCTCCGGGGAGCTGTTTTTT	CASSSTSGELFF	TRBV7-2	TRBJ2-2	12	NA	NA
TGCGCCAGCAGCCAAGGCGCAGCAGGTTTCTTAGATGGAAACACCATATATTTT	CASSQGAAGFLDGNTIYF	TRBV4-1	TRBJ1-3	18	NA	once
TGTGCCAGCAGCAACGGGACGAACTATGGCTACACCTTC	CASSNGTNYGYTF	TRBV7-8	TRBJ1-2	13	NA	once
TGTGCCAGCAGCCAAGATTACTACGAGCAGTACTTC	CASSQDYYEQYF	TRBV5-6	TRBJ2-7	12	NA	NA
TGTGCCAGCAGTTACGGGGGGCGCAGCTATGGCTACACCTTC	CASSYGGRSYGYTF	TRBV6-5	TRBJ1-2	14	NA	NA
TGTGCCAGCAGCGCAAGGCAGGGTTACAATGAGCAGTTCTTC	CASSARQGYNEQFF	TRBV5-4	TRBJ2-1	14	NA	NA
TGTGCCAGCAGCCTAGCGGGCCTCTCAGATACGCAGTATTTT	CASSLAGLSDTQYF	TRBV2	TRBJ2-3	14	TRBD2	NA
TGCAGCGTTGAACGGGGGCTTAACACCGGGGAGCTGTTTTTT	CSVERGLNTGELFF	TRBV29-1	TRBJ2-2	14	NA	NA
TGTGCCAGCAGCCCAACGGGGGGGTCGCAGCCCCAGCATTTT	CASSPTGGSQPQHF	TRBV7-9	TRBJ1-5	14	NA	NA
TGTGCCAGTAGTATATATTCGGCAGGGAATTCACCCCTCCACTTT	CASSIYSAGNSPLHF	TRBV19	TRBJ1-6	15	NA	NA
TGTGCCAGCAGCTTGGTAGCCGGGCCCTACAATGAGCAGTTCTTC	CASSLVAGPYNEQFF	TRBV5-6	TRBJ2-1	15	NA	NA
TGTGCCAGCAGCGTAGGGGACAGCGTCCAAGAGACCCAGTACTTC	CASSVGDSVQETQYF	TRBV9	TRBJ2-5	15	TRBD1	once
TGCGCCAGCAGCGAACTAGCGGCGTTCACAGATACGCAGTATTTT	CASSELAAFTDTQYF	TRBV5-1	TRBJ2-3	15	TRBD2	NA
TGTGCCAGCAGTTACACGAGAGTTAACACTGAAGCTTTCTTT	CASSYTRVNTEAFF	TRBV6-6	TRBJ1-1	14	NA	NA
TGTGCCAGCAGCTTAGTCGGTCTAGCGGCCCAAGAGACCCAGTACTTC	CASSLVGLAAQETQYF	TRBV7-9	TRBJ2-5	16	TRBD2	NA